This TCR beta chain was found in a study of PD-L1 blockade in urothelial cancer. Each patient supplied 1 to 8 pretreatment and on-treatment samples. Germline lookup yields CDR1 SGHVS and CDR2 FQNEAQ. The CDR3 runs 14 residues. V trimming: 3 bases; J trimming: 3 bases; junction bases outside the gene matches: 4. TCRdb's copy holds only in-frame clones and misses some; the assay was immunoSEQ multiplex PCR. In the table there are around 32,000 clones, around 87% of which are singletons. The rearrangement uses TRBV7-8 and TRBJ2-7; 8 nucleotides align to TRBD1. The origin of this receptor is a man between 50 and 59 years old with urothelial cancer. Sequences were derived from PBMCs, sampled around atezolizumab (anti-PD-L1) treatment. Here the CDR3 DNA reads TGTGCCAGCAGCTTTTCGACAGGGGACTACGAGCAGTACTTC. The encoded protein is CASSFSTGDYEQYF.